The sample holds one count of the clone carrying this T cell receptor (beta chain). Its specificity is not known. This entry is derived from a study of OX40 agonist ivuxolimab in advanced cancers. Whole-study results and caveats: There was clonal expansion of CD4+ and CD8+ blood T cells by week 6 at 0.1 to 3.0 mg/kg.

Libraries were prepared by immunoSEQ multiplex PCR; TCRdb keeps only in-frame clonotypes and omits some of them. Among about 41,000 clones listed, over 80% were seen once. Sequences were derived from CD4+ or CD8+ T cells sorted from blood, sampled in a trial of the OX40 agonist ivuxolimab. This TCR derives from an adult with an advanced solid tumor such as melanoma, head and neck, liver or kidney cancer.

Written as DNA, the CDR3 is TGTGCCAGCAGTTTATCTCGGGCGGCAGATACGCAGTATTTT. Translated: CASSLSRAADTQYF. This chain joins TRBV27 and TRBJ2-3; D unresolved. The CDR3 covers 14 residues. The V gene's germline CDR1 is MNHEY and CDR2 SMNVEV (reference sequence). Deletions cut 0 bases from V and 4 bases from J, with 8 bases between.